The sample holds many counts of the clone carrying this T cell receptor beta chain. Its antigen is currently unknown. Library construction for TCR beta used iRepertoire HTBI primers and Arm-PCR of CDR3 regions. TCRdb redid the calling of the multiplex PCR reads with MiXCR, one entry per CDR3 protein. The table records 560,000 or so distinct CDR3 sequences, roughly 15% of them present only once. The sample is drawn from a study of regulatory T cells in long-lasting Graves disease. Whole-study findings and limits: Patients with persistent disease showed a bias toward TRBV28, TRBJ1-2 and TRBJ2-5.

The time point is: newly diagnosed GD, antithyroid drugs for less than 3 months. TCR sequences were obtained from RNA taken from PBMCs. CDR3 length: 16 residues. Germline lookup yields CDR1 SGHRS and CDR2 YFSETQ. Unmatched junction bases numbered 7, after V lost 1 base and J lost 0 bases. A further study also used this sample, focusing on T cells in Graves' hyperthyroidism and ophthalmopathy. Turning to that study: Uncontrolled infection, other autoimmune disease, pregnancy and lactation each barred patients from inclusion. Initially, a first-round RT-PCR of the TCR CDR3 employed the HTBI primer set.

The material sequenced was peripheral blood mononuclear cells (PBMCs), taken at new diagnosis, from a patient treated with antithyroid drugs. The clonotype originates from a young man with Graves disease. The chain couples TRBV5-1 to TRBJ2-7; 7 bases are a match to TRBD2. The CDR3 reads CASSLSSGGISYEQYF. In nucleotides, the CDR3 is TGCGCCAGCAGCTTGAGTTCGGGAGGAATCTCCTACGAGCAGTACTTC.